This is a list of T cell receptor beta chains from one sample in a study of control samples from healthy donors and cancer patients. Clones were sequenced by immunoSEQ multiplex PCR, and TCRdb holds only the in-frame ones, with some missing. The sample has 100,000 to 150,000 clones; about 88% are singletons. The sample consisted of blood. The source of these receptors is a man between 50 and 59 years old in good health. Each CDR3 is given with its conserved first and last residue. Fields, in order: V gene, D gene, clone size, J gene, CDR3 protein, CDR3 DNA. D genes are given only for firm matches. Some rows mark clone size as missing; the rest say once, few, many or name a class of expanded clone.

TRBV7-9	.	.	TRBJ1-4	CASSARGGVNEKLFF	TGTGCCAGCAGCGCCCGGGGGGGAGTGAATGAAAAACTGTTTTTT
TRBV9	.	.	TRBJ1-2	CASSPDSANYGYTF	TGTGCCAGCAGCCCTGACAGCGCTAACTATGGCTACACCTTC
TRBV5-3	TRBD1	.	TRBJ2-7	CARSAGQGPSSDEQYF	TGTGCCAGAAGCGCGGGACAGGGGCCCTCCTCGGACGAGCAGTACTTC
TRBV7-9	TRBD2	.	TRBJ2-1	CASTSATSGGPYNEQFF	TGTGCCAGCACCTCTGCCACTAGCGGGGGGCCGTACAATGAGCAGTTCTTC
TRBV7-3	.	.	TRBJ2-1	CASSPPSGEQFF	TGTGCCAGCAGCCCGCCGTCCGGCGAGCAGTTCTTC
TRBV9	.	.	TRBJ1-2	CASSAQTGANYGYTF	TGTGCCAGCAGCGCTCAGACAGGAGCTAACTATGGCTACACCTTC
TRBV30	.	.	TRBJ1-1	CAWSETGSNTEAFF	TGTGCCTGGAGTGAAACAGGGTCCAACACTGAAGCTTTCTTT
TRBV4-2	TRBD2	.	TRBJ2-2	CASSQALAGGNTGELFF	TGTGCCAGCAGCCAGGCACTAGCGGGGGGGAACACCGGGGAGCTGTTTTTT
TRBV4-1	.	.	TRBJ2-3	CASSPYQERLVDTQYF	TGCGCCAGCAGCCCCTACCAAGAAAGACTAGTAGATACGCAGTATTTT
TRBV5-6	TRBD1	few	TRBJ1-2	CASSFGRGDYGYTF	TGTGCCAGCAGCTTTGGCAGGGGGGACTATGGCTACACCTTC
TRBV5-5	.	.	TRBJ2-5	CASIPLLGTIQETQYF	TGTGCCAGCATACCACTTTTAGGCACTATTCAAGAGACCCAGTACTTC
TRBV25-1	TRBD1	.	TRBJ2-1	CASNRGLNEQFF	TGTGCCAGCAACAGGGGTCTAAATGAGCAGTTCTTC
TRBV10-2	TRBD2	.	TRBJ2-4	CASSERRGAAELAKNIQYF	TGCGCCAGCAGTGAGCGGCGGGGGGCGGCTGAGCTAGCCAAAAACATTCAGTACTTC
TRBV6-2/TRBV6-3	.	.	TRBJ1-5	CASSSLMGYPAYGLNQPQHF	TGTGCCAGCAGCTCCCTCATGGGGTATCCTGCCTATGGCCTAAATCAGCCCCAGCATTTT
TRBV5-4	.	.	TRBJ2-2	CASSRDSNTGELFF	TGTGCCAGCAGCCGGGACTCAAACACCGGGGAGCTGTTTTTT
TRBV28	TRBD1	.	TRBJ2-7	CASSPAGAGGFREQYF	TGTGCCAGCAGCCCAGCTGGGGCAGGGGGCTTTCGCGAGCAGTACTTC
TRBV11-2	.	.	TRBJ2-5	CASSAKLETQYF	TGTGCCAGCAGCGCAAAATTAGAGACCCAGTACTTC
TRBV28	TRBD2	.	TRBJ2-7	CASSLGASGGAQQYF	TGTGCCAGCAGTTTAGGGGCTAGCGGGGGGGCCCAGCAGTACTTC
TRBV6-6	.	once	TRBJ2-3	CASSPWLRGGTDTQYF	TGTGCCAGCAGTCCCTGGTTGCGGGGAGGCACAGATACGCAGTATTTT
TRBV27	.	.	TRBJ2-3	CASSLFTPRSLAGDTQYF	TGTGCCAGCAGTTTATTTACCCCTCGATCCCTTGCCGGGGATACGCAGTATTTT
TRBV28	TRBD2	.	TRBJ2-5	CASALRSGGGETQYF	TGTGCCAGCGCCTTACGATCCGGGGGAGGGGAGACCCAGTACTTC
TRBV2	.	few	TRBJ2-7	CASRSNIDEQYF	TGTGCCAGCAGATCGAATATCGACGAGCAGTACTTC
TRBV4-1	.	few	TRBJ1-6	CASSQNPHLNSPLHF	TGCGCCAGCAGCCAAAACCCACACCTTAATTCACCCCTCCACTTT
TRBV28	TRBD1	.	TRBJ1-2	CASSPSGQVRGGYTF	TGTGCCAGCAGCCCGTCGGGACAGGTTAGGGGTGGCTACACCTTC
TRBV20-1	.	.	TRBJ1-1	CSASSMREVRTEAFF	TGCAGTGCTAGTTCTATGAGGGAGGTCAGGACTGAAGCTTTCTTT
TRBV4-2	.	.	TRBJ2-5	CASSQQGGETQYF	TGTGCCAGCAGCCAACAGGGTGGAGAGACCCAGTACTTC